This record looks at one T cell receptor beta chain sequence and its context. Deletions cut 3 bases from V and 5 bases from J, with 16 bases between. This CDR3 has 14 amino acids. Germline-derived CDR1 and CDR2 are SQVTM and ANQGSEA. This sample is part of a study of blood T cell repertoires in COVID-19. Authors' methods: Scientists estimated how many nucleated cells there were by amplifying reference gene primers. Generated by immunoSEQ multiplex PCR, the TCRdb table keeps only in-frame clones and is missing some. V and J calls and clone size follow that table, whereas D and trimming were derived from the DNA. The sample has about 140,000 clones, 80% to 90% seen once.

The TCR comes from a woman aged 60-75 years with active COVID-19. The sample consisted of peripheral blood. The chain carries TRBV29-1 and TRBJ2-5, with a tentative D call TRBD1 (5 bases). CDR3 DNA sequence: TGCAGCGTTGATTGGGGCACGAATAGGGAGACCCAGTACTTC. It is translated as CSVDWGTNRETQYF.